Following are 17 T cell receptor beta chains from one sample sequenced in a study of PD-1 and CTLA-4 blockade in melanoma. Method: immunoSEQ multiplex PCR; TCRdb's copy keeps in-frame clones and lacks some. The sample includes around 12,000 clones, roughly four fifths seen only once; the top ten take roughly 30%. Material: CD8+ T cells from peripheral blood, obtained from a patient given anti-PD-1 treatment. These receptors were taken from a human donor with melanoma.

The CDR3 reads CASSPGTGNQPQHF. For the CDR3, the DNA is TGTGCCAGCAGTCCCGGGACAGGCAATCAGCCCCAGCATTTT. The gene calls are TRBV5-6 and TRBJ1-5; TRBD1 matches at 7 bases. The J segment lost 2 bases and the V segment lost 5 bases, leaving 4 bases of the junction unmatched. CDR1 is SGHDT, CDR2 YYEEEE, per germline. The CDR3 sequence is 14 residues long.

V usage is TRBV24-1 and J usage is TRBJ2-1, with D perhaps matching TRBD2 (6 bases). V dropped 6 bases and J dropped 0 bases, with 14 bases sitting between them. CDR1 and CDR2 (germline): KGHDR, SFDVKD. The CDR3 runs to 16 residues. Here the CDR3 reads CATSPGRQSSYNEQFF. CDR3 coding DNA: TGTGCCACCAGTCCAGGGAGGCAAAGCTCCTACAATGAGCAGTTCTTC.

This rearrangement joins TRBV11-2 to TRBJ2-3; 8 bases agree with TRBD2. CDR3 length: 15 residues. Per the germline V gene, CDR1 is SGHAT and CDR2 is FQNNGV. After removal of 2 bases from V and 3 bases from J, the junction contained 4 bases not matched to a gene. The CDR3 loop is CASSLLASGTDTQYF. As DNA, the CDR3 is TGTGCCAGCAGCTTACTCGCTAGCGGGACAGATACGCAGTATTTT.

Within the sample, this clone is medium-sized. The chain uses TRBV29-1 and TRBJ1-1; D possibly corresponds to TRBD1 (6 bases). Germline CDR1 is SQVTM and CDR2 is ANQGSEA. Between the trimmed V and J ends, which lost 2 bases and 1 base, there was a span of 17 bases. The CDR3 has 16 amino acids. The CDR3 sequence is CSVEPEGGGKNTEAFF. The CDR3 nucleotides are TGCAGCGTTGAACCGGAGGGGGGTGGCAAGAACACTGAAGCTTTCTTT.

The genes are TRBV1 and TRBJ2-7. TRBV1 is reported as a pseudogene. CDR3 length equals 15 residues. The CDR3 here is CTSSQDTPPDYEQYF. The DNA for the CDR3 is TGCACCAGCAGCCAAGACACCCCCCCTGACTACGAGCAGTACTTC.

CDR3 residues: CASRTGSSTDTQYF. CDR3 sequence (DNA): TGCGCCAGCAGAACAGGCTCTAGCACAGATACGCAGTATTTT. The rearrangement joins TRBV10-2 to TRBJ2-3; D might be TRBD1 (5 bases). V was trimmed by 6 bases and J by 0 bases, leaving 10 bases between them. The germline V gene has CDR1 WSHSY and CDR2 SAAADI. CDR3 length: 14 residues.

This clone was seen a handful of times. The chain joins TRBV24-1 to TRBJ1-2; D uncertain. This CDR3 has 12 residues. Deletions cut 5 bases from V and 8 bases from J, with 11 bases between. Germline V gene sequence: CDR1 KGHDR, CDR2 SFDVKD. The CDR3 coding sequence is TGTGCCACCAGTGGTCCGGGCCGAGGCTACACCTTC. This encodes CATSGPGRGYTF.

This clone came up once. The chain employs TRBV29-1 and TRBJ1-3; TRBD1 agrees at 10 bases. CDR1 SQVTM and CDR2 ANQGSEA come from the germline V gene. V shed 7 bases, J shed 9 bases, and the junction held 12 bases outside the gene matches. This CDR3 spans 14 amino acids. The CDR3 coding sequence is TGCAGCGGGACAGGGGGGGACCTCGGAGGCACCATATATTTT. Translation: CSGTGGDLGGTIYF. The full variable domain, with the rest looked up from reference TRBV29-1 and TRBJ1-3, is SAVISQKPSRDICQRGTSLTIQCQVDSQVTMMFWYRQQPGQSLTLIATANQGSEATYESGFVIDKFPISRPNLTFSTLTVSNMSPEDSSIYLCSGTGGDLGGTIYFGEGSWLTVV.

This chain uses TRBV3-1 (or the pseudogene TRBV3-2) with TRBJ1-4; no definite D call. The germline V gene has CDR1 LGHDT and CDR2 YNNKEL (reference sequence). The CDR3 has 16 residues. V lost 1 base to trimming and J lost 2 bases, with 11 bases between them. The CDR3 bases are TGTGCCAGCAGCCAAGCCCGTATGGGGACTAATGAAAAACTGTTTTTT. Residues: CASSQARMGTNEKLFF.

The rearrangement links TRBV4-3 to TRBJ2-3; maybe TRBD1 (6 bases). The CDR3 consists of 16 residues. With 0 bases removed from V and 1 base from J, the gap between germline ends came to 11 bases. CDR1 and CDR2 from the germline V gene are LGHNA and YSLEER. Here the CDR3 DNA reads TGCGCCAGCAGCCAAGATTTCAGGGGAGGCACAGATACGCAGTATTTT. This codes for CASSQDFRGGTDTQYF.

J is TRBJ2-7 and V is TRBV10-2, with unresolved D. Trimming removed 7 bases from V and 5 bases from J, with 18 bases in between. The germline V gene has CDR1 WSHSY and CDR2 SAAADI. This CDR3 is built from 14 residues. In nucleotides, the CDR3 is TGCGCCAGCAACTCCGTAGAACGAATCGACGAGCAGTACTTC. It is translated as CASNSVERIDEQYF.

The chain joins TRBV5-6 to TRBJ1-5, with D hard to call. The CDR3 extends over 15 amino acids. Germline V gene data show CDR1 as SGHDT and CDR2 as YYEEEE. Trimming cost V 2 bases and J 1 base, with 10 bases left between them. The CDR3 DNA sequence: TGTGCCAGCAGCTTACATCCGGGAAGCAATCAGCCCCAGCATTTT. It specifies CASSLHPGSNQPQHF.

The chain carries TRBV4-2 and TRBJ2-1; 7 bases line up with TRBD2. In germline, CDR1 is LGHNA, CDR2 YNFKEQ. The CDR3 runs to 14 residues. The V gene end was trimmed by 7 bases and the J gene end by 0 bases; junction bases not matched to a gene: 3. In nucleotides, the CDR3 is TGTGCCAGCACTAGCGGTCTCTCCTACAATGAGCAGTTCTTC. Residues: CASTSGLSYNEQFF.

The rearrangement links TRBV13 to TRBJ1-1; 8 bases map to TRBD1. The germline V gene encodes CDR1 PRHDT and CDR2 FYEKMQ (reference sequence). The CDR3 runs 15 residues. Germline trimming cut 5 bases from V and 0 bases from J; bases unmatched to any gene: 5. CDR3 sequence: CASSLRQGLNTEAFF. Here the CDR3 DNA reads TGTGCCAGCAGCCTAAGACAGGGGTTGAACACTGAAGCTTTCTTT. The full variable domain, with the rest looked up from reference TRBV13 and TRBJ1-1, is AAGVIQSPRHLIKEKRETATLKCYPIPRHDTVYWYQQGPGQDPQFLISFYEKMQSDKGSIPDRFSAQQFSDYHSELNMSSLELGDSALYFCASSLRQGLNTEAFFGQGTRLTVV.

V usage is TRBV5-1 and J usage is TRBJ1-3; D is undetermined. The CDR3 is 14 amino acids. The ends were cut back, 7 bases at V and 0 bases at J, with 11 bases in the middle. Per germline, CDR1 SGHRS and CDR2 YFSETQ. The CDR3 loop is CASPTDTSGNTIYF. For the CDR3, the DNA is TGCGCCAGCCCAACAGATACCTCTGGAAACACCATATATTTT.

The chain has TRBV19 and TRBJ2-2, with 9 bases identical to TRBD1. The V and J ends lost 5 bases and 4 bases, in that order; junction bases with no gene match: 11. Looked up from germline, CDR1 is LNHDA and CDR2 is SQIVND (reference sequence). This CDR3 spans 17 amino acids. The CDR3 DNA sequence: TGTGCCAGTAGTGCTGCTGAGGGGACAGGGATCACCGGGGAGCTGTTTTTT. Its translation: CASSAAEGTGITGELFF.

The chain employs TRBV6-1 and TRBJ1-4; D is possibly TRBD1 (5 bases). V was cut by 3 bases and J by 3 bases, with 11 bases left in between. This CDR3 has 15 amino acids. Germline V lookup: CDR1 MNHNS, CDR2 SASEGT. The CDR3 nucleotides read TGTGCCAGCAGTGACAGGGACCCGGCTAATGAAAAACTGTTTTTT. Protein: CASSDRDPANEKLFF.